This T cell receptor beta chain was captured in a study of identical twins. Broader study findings: Beta out-of-frame sequences displayed a weaker excess of sharing between twins.

This CDR3 spans 14 amino acids. Trimming left V 4 bases short and J 3 bases short, with 10 bases between. CDR1 is SNHLY and CDR2 is FYNNEI in the germline V gene. Through template switching, a universal primer site was introduced, and the cDNA contained unique molecular identifiers. TCRdb reprocessed the 5' RACE reads with MiXCR, giving one entry per CDR3 protein. The profile covers about 260,000 distinct CDR3 sequences, with roughly 7% appearing a single time and approximately 3.6% taken by the ten largest. With respect to this clonotype: As yet, its antigen is unknown.

This sample also appeared in a second study, on yellow fever vaccine responses in identical twins.

The receptor comes from a young woman in good health. Input material: memory (CD45RO+) T cells sorted from blood. The chain uses TRBV2 and TRBJ1-5; D remains unclear. The CDR3: CASSGGRSNQPQHF. The CDR3 nucleotides are TGTGCCAGCAGTGGTGGGCGGTCCAATCAGCCCCAGCATTTT.